The rows below give T cell receptor beta chains drawn from one sample of a study of blood T cell repertoires in COVID-19. Some clones are missing from TCRdb's copy, which holds only in-frame ones; the method was immunoSEQ multiplex PCR. Of approximately 110,000 clones in the sample, 88% were seen once. Sequenced sample: peripheral blood. Receptors originate from a woman aged 45-59 years with active or convalescent COVID-19. Each CDR3 is given with its conserved first and last residue. Each record gives: clone size, J gene, D gene, V gene, CDR3 DNA, CDR3 protein. A D gene is named only where the DNA matches it firmly. Only some rows state a clone size, as once, few, many or a class for expanded clones.

size: -
J: TRBJ2-3
D: -
V: TRBV2
DNA: TGTGCCAGCAGTGACAGGGTAACAGATACGCAGTATTTT
CDR3: CASSDRVTDTQYF

size: -
J: TRBJ2-7
D: TRBD2
V: TRBV27
DNA: TGTGCCAGCAGTTTAGGGACTACAAGTTACGAGCAGTACTTC
CDR3: CASSLGTTSYEQYF

size: -
J: TRBJ2-1
D: TRBD2
V: TRBV2
DNA: TGTGCCAGCAGTGCTAGCGGGCGCCCCCACAATGAGCAGTTCTTC
CDR3: CASSASGRPHNEQFF

size: -
J: TRBJ1-1
D: -
V: TRBV7-6
DNA: TGTGCCAGCAGCTTGGGGGGATCGTTCTCCACTGAAGCTTTCTTT
CDR3: CASSLGGSFSTEAFF

size: -
J: TRBJ2-1
D: TRBD2
V: TRBV5-4
DNA: TGTGCCAGCAGCTTAGCGGGAGGCACCCACAATGAGCAGTTCTTC
CDR3: CASSLAGGTHNEQFF

size: -
J: TRBJ2-7
D: -
V: TRBV5-8
DNA: TGTGCCAGCAGCCAGAACAGGGTCAGGATGCACGAGCAGTACTTC
CDR3: CASSQNRVRMHEQYF

size: -
J: TRBJ1-5
D: TRBD1
V: TRBV2
DNA: TGTGCCAGCCATGTCAGGGGGGATCAGCCCCAGCATTTT
CDR3: CASHVRGDQPQHF

size: -
J: TRBJ2-3
D: -
V: TRBV2
DNA: TGTGCCAGCACCCCCGCAGATACGCAGTATTTT
CDR3: CASTPADTQYF

size: -
J: TRBJ1-2
D: TRBD1
V: TRBV28
DNA: TGTGCCAGCAGTTCCAGCGGACAGGGGGCCTACTATGGCTACACCTTC
CDR3: CASSSSGQGAYYGYTF

size: -
J: TRBJ2-2
D: -
V: TRBV3-1/TRBV3-2
DNA: TGTGCCAGCAGCCAAGATTTTGCGGGCACCGGGGAGCTGTTTTTT
CDR3: CASSQDFAGTGELFF

size: -
J: TRBJ2-7
D: -
V: TRBV15
DNA: TGTGCCACCAGCAGAGATCCTAACCGGGGGGAGCAGTACTTC
CDR3: CATSRDPNRGEQYF

size: -
J: TRBJ2-2
D: TRBD2
V: TRBV4-2
DNA: TGTGCCAGCAGCCTACGGACTAGCGGGATCAACGGGGAGCTGTTTTTT
CDR3: CASSLRTSGINGELFF

size: -
J: TRBJ1-4
D: -
V: TRBV9
DNA: TGTGCCAGCAGCTCCCAGACAGGAGCTAATGAAAAACTGTTTTTT
CDR3: CASSSQTGANEKLFF

size: -
J: TRBJ2-3
D: -
V: TRBV18
DNA: TGTGCCAGCTCACCACCGCAGGCGCGACCCCCAGATACGCAGTATTTT
CDR3: CASSPPQARPPDTQYF

size: -
J: TRBJ2-5
D: -
V: TRBV7-9
DNA: TGTGCCAGCAGCAGACTTAGTAGTGAGACCCAGTACTTC
CDR3: CASSRLSSETQYF

size: few
J: TRBJ2-2
D: TRBD2
V: TRBV6-4
DNA: TGTGCCAGCAGTGACCCCGGGTTAGCGGGAGTCGGGGACGGGGAGCTGTTTTTT
CDR3: CASSDPGLAGVGDGELFF

size: once
J: TRBJ1-5
D: TRBD1
V: TRBV18
DNA: TGTGCCAGCTCACGGACAGGGCAGGGTCAGCCCCAGCATTTT
CDR3: CASSRTGQGQPQHF

size: -
J: TRBJ2-3
D: TRBD2
V: TRBV14
DNA: TGTGCCAGCAGCCAAGATAGAATAGCGGGGGATACGCAGTATTTT
CDR3: CASSQDRIAGDTQYF

size: -
J: TRBJ2-4
D: TRBD2
V: TRBV9
DNA: TGTGCCAGCAGCGTAGAACGGACTAGCGGGACGGACATTCAGTACTTC
CDR3: CASSVERTSGTDIQYF

size: -
J: TRBJ2-7
D: -
V: TRBV6-1
DNA: TGTGCCAGCAGTGAAGATAAAGGGGGCTACGAGCAGTACTTC
CDR3: CASSEDKGGYEQYF

size: -
J: TRBJ1-1
D: -
V: TRBV28
DNA: TGTGCCAGCAGCGGGATATGGCGCACTGAAGCTTTCTTT
CDR3: CASSGIWRTEAFF

size: -
J: TRBJ1-1
D: -
V: TRBV30
DNA: TGTGCCTGGAGTCCCGGATCAGGGCCCGAAGCTTTCTTT
CDR3: CAWSPGSGPEAFF

size: -
J: TRBJ2-7
D: TRBD1
V: TRBV5-6
DNA: TGTGCCAGCAGCTGGGACAGGGAGAAGCAGTACTTC
CDR3: CASSWDREKQYF

size: -
J: TRBJ2-1
D: TRBD2
V: TRBV28
DNA: TGTGCCAGCAGTGCCCCGCGGGGGGAATTCTTC
CDR3: CASSAPRGEFF

size: once
J: TRBJ2-1
D: -
V: TRBV21-1
DNA: TGTGCCAGCAGCAAAGCCTGGAGTACCTCCTACAATGAGCAGTTCTTC
CDR3: CASSKAWSTSYNEQFF

size: -
J: TRBJ2-7
D: TRBD1
V: TRBV7-9
DNA: TGTGCCAGCAGCATTTGGGACAGGGCTGGAGAGCAGTACTTC
CDR3: CASSIWDRAGEQYF

size: -
J: TRBJ1-3
D: -
V: TRBV7-2
DNA: TGTGCCAGCCGGGGTGATGTATCGACCGGAAACACCATATATTTT
CDR3: CASRGDVSTGNTIYF

size: -
J: TRBJ2-1
D: TRBD2
V: TRBV28
DNA: TGTGCCGGGTCCTGGCGGGAGTCTGTCTACAATGAGCAGTTCTTC
CDR3: CAGSWRESVYNEQFF

size: -
J: TRBJ1-6
D: -
V: TRBV5-3
DNA: TGTGCCAGAAGCTCCATGGTGGAGAGCTCCTATAATTCACCCCTCCACTTT
CDR3: CARSSMVESSYNSPLHF

size: once
J: TRBJ1-6
D: -
V: TRBV19
DNA: TGTGCCAGTAGTGAGGGTAGGGATTCACCCCTCCACTTT
CDR3: CASSEGRDSPLHF

size: -
J: TRBJ2-1
D: TRBD2
V: TRBV2
DNA: TGTGCCAGCAGAGACCCCGGACTAGCGGGAGATGAGCAGTTCTTC
CDR3: CASRDPGLAGDEQFF

size: -
J: TRBJ2-1
D: TRBD2
V: TRBV18
DNA: TGTGCCAGCTCACTATCTCCCGGGACTAGCACCGGCAATGAGCAGTTCTTC
CDR3: CASSLSPGTSTGNEQFF

size: -
J: TRBJ1-2
D: -
V: TRBV24-1
DNA: TGTGCCACCAGTGATTTTGGGCATAACTATGGCTACACCTTC
CDR3: CATSDFGHNYGYTF

size: -
J: TRBJ2-7
D: -
V: TRBV6-5
DNA: TGTGCCAGCAGGGGTTTAGCGGTTTCTACGAAGCAGTACTTC
CDR3: CASRGLAVSTKQYF

size: once
J: TRBJ2-4
D: -
V: TRBV7-9
DNA: TGTGCCAGCAGCTCCGACTTGTCCTCTCGTTCTTTCTTC
CDR3: CASSSDLSSRSFF

size: few
J: TRBJ2-7
D: TRBD1
V: TRBV7-2
DNA: TGTGCCAGCAGCTTTACAGGGGGTTTTTACTACGAGCAGTACTTC
CDR3: CASSFTGGFYYEQYF

size: -
J: TRBJ1-5
D: -
V: TRBV27
DNA: TGTGCCAGCATGCGGGGCTTCCCAAATCAGCCCCAGCATTTT
CDR3: CASMRGFPNQPQHF

size: -
J: TRBJ2-3
D: -
V: TRBV7-9
DNA: TGTGCCAGCGCTAGAGGGCCAGATACGCAGTATTTT
CDR3: CASARGPDTQYF

size: -
J: TRBJ2-7
D: TRBD2
V: TRBV28
DNA: TGTGCCAGCAGGTCTAGCGGGAGAGGCGACGAGCAGTACTTC
CDR3: CASRSSGRGDEQYF

size: -
J: TRBJ2-2
D: -
V: TRBV6-1
DNA: TGTGCCAGCAGTGAGCCACCGCGAGACACCGGGGAGCTGTTTTTT
CDR3: CASSEPPRDTGELFF

size: -
J: TRBJ2-3
D: TRBD1
V: TRBV19
DNA: TGTGCCAGTAGTATAGTCCGGGACAGAACAGATACGCAGTATTTT
CDR3: CASSIVRDRTDTQYF

size: -
J: TRBJ2-7
D: TRBD1
V: TRBV11-1
DNA: TGTGCCAGCAGCTTATCGACAGGGACCTCCTACGAGCAGTACTTC
CDR3: CASSLSTGTSYEQYF

size: -
J: TRBJ2-2
D: -
V: TRBV6-6
DNA: TGTGCCAGCAGTTACCCCACAGGTCCGAACACCGGGGAGCTGTTTTTT
CDR3: CASSYPTGPNTGELFF

size: -
J: TRBJ2-4
D: -
V: TRBV28
DNA: TGTGCCAGCAGTTCTTTTCGGGGGTTCGGAAACATTCAGTACTTC
CDR3: CASSSFRGFGNIQYF

size: -
J: TRBJ2-5
D: -
V: TRBV3-1/TRBV3-2
DNA: TGTGCCAGCAGCCAAGGGAAGCGACAAGAGACCCAGTACTTC
CDR3: CASSQGKRQETQYF

size: -
J: TRBJ1-3
D: -
V: TRBV15
DNA: TGTGCCACCAGCAGAGATTTTGGGGGAGGGTACACCATATATTTT
CDR3: CATSRDFGGGYTIYF

size: -
J: TRBJ2-3
D: TRBD2
V: TRBV2
DNA: TGTGCCAGCAGTGGGCGAGCGGGAGGCTTAGATACGCAGTATTTT
CDR3: CASSGRAGGLDTQYF

size: -
J: TRBJ2-3
D: TRBD1
V: TRBV28
DNA: TGTGCCAGCAGTCCACTCAGGGGGACAGATACGCAGTATTTT
CDR3: CASSPLRGTDTQYF

size: few
J: TRBJ2-1
D: TRBD2
V: TRBV9
DNA: TGTGCCAGCAGCGGACTAGCGGGAGGCCCCTACAATGAGCAGTTCTTC
CDR3: CASSGLAGGPYNEQFF

size: -
J: TRBJ1-1
D: -
V: TRBV11-2
DNA: TGTGCCAGCAGCTTAGACAGGGTTCATGAAGCTTTCTTT
CDR3: CASSLDRVHEAFF

size: -
J: TRBJ2-3
D: -
V: TRBV7-9
DNA: TGTGCCAGCAGCTTAGCGTACCAGACAGATACGCAGTATTTT
CDR3: CASSLAYQTDTQYF

size: once
J: TRBJ2-7
D: -
V: TRBV5-6
DNA: TGTGCCAGCAGCTTGGTAGCGCTTAGCTCCTACGAGCAGTACTTC
CDR3: CASSLVALSSYEQYF

size: -
J: TRBJ1-1
D: TRBD1
V: TRBV29-1
DNA: TGCAGCGTTGAAAGGGACAGGGGCGCCGAAGCTTTCTTT
CDR3: CSVERDRGAEAFF

size: -
J: TRBJ2-6
D: -
V: TRBV5-1
DNA: TGCGCCAGCAGGGGCAGGGGTAATTATGGGGCCAACGTCCTGACTTTC
CDR3: CASRGRGNYGANVLTF

size: -
J: TRBJ2-7
D: TRBD2
V: TRBV2
DNA: TGTGCCAGCATCACTTCGAGCGGGAGCTCCTACGAGCAGTACTTC
CDR3: CASITSSGSSYEQYF

size: -
J: TRBJ2-1
D: TRBD2
V: TRBV2
DNA: TGTGCCAGCAGTGAAGTGGGGACTAGCGGCTACAATGAGCAGTTCTTC
CDR3: CASSEVGTSGYNEQFF

size: -
J: TRBJ2-5
D: -
V: TRBV7-6
DNA: TGTGCCAGCAGCTTAGGGCCCCAAGAGACCCAGTACTTC
CDR3: CASSLGPQETQYF